A single sample gave rise to the 7 T cell receptor beta chains below, sequenced in a study of early T cells in non-severe SARS-CoV-2 infection. TCRdb reprocessed the 5' RACE reads with MiXCR, giving one entry per CDR3 protein. The repertoire holds 100,000 to 130,000 distinct CDR3 sequences, with 12% as singletons. The sequenced sample consisted of whole blood. These receptors came from an adult who was a healthcare worker with PCR-confirmed SARS-CoV-2 infection or an uninfected control (not recorded which).

The table lists this clonotype with a few counts. J is TRBJ1-1 and V is TRBV9; TRBD1 is a possible D gene (6 bases). This CDR3 has 15 residues. V gave up 0 bases and J gave up 7 bases, with 16 bases separating them. In germline, CDR1 is SGDLS, CDR2 YYNGEE. CDR3 loop: CASSVGAGEESEAFF. CDR3 nucleotides: TGTGCCAGCAGCGTAGGTGCAGGGGAAGAAAGTGAAGCTTTCTTT.

The chain carries TRBV28 and TRBJ1-1; no clear D. This CDR3 region has 12 residues. V was shortened by 1 base and J by 8 bases, with 8 bases between the two germline ends. Germline-derived CDR1 and CDR2 are MDHEN and SYDVKM. Here the CDR3 DNA reads TGTGCCAGCAGTTTATTAGAGGGCGAAGCTTTCTTT. Translating gives CASSLLEGEAFF.

The chain recombines TRBV5-6 with TRBJ2-1; 9 bases are a match to TRBD1. The CDR3 covers 17 residues. CDR1 and CDR2 from the germline V gene are SGHDT and YYEEEE. Unmatched junction bases numbered 9, after V lost 4 bases and J lost 1 base. The CDR3 bases are TGTGCCAGCAGCCGACTAGCCGGGACAGGGTCCTACAATGAGCAGTTCTTC. Its translation: CASSRLAGTGSYNEQFF.

This clonotype was counted at least ten times. V is TRBV10-3 and J is TRBJ2-2; possibly TRBD2 for D (5 bases). This CDR3 comprises 14 residues. The V gene's germline CDR1 is ENHRY and CDR2 SYGVKD. Trimming stripped 9 bases from V and 2 bases from J, with 13 bases between. CDR3 sequence: CAIAEIRNTGELFF. In DNA, the CDR3 is TGTGCCATAGCGGAGATCCGAAACACCGGGGAGCTGTTTTTT.

This clonotype was seen a handful of times. The rearrangement joins TRBV18 to TRBJ2-5; D unclear. This CDR3 region has 15 residues. Germline values: CDR1 KGHSH, CDR2 LQKENI. Trimming took off 2 bases at V and 2 bases at J, with 12 bases between the two ends. CDR3 bases: TGTGCCAGCTCACCAAATGGGATTAAGCAAGAGACCCAGTACTTC. It encodes CASSPNGIKQETQYF.

This clonotype was detected only a few times. The J gene is TRBJ2-5, the V gene TRBV2; 9 bases align to TRBD2. The V gene's germline CDR1 is SNHLY and CDR2 FYNNEI. This CDR3 contains 13 residues. Trimming took 11 bases from V and 5 from J; bases not matched to a gene: 9. This chain's CDR3 is CARRRSGGETQYF. The CDR3 DNA reads as TGTGCCCGCCGAAGGAGCGGGGGGGAGACCCAGTACTTC. Full variable domain (rest looked up from reference TRBV2 and TRBJ2-5): EPEVTQTPSHQVTQMGQEVILRCVPISNHLYFYWYRQILGQKVEFLVSFYNNEISEKSEIFDDQFSVERPDGSNFTLKIRSTKLEDSAMYFCARRRSGGETQYFGPGTRLLVL.

This chain connects TRBV7-2 to TRBJ2-5; 10 nucleotides align to TRBD2. The CDR3 runs to 15 residues. The trim removed 2 bases at V and 6 bases at J, leaving 6 bases unmatched. Germline V gene data show CDR1 as SGHTA and CDR2 as FQGNSA. The CDR3 spells CASSLRLAGVKTQYF. DNA of the CDR3: TGTGCCAGCAGCTTAAGACTAGCGGGTGTGAAGACCCAGTACTTC.